This TCR beta chain was found in a study of blood T cells in healthy people across ages. Across the whole study: Template switching picked up about one barcoded beta molecule for each two T cells. General observations from the study: Naive CD4+ cells and diversity were both higher in long-lived donors than in aged donors.

As for this clonotype: Its antigen is unknown.

Trimming removed 3 bases from V and 0 bases from J; junction bases left unmatched: 13. The CDR3 has 19 amino acids. Germline CDR1 reads SEHNR; CDR2 reads FQNEAQ (reference sequence). With a J-beta primer mix and a sample-barcoded 5' primer, a second PCR ran about 6 to 11 cycles. TCRdb re-called the 5' RACE reads through MiXCR, storing one row per CDR3 protein. The data contain hundreds of thousands of distinct CDR3 sequences, about 34% of them singletons. The receptor was isolated from a man between 18 and 35 years old in good health. Material: blood. This chain links TRBV7-9 with TRBJ1-4; 7 nucleotides align to TRBD1. CDR3 DNA: TGTGCCAGCAGCTTTCGCCGGGACAGTTTATCTGCAACTAATGAAAAACTGTTTTTT. This sequence encodes CASSFRRDSLSATNEKLFF.